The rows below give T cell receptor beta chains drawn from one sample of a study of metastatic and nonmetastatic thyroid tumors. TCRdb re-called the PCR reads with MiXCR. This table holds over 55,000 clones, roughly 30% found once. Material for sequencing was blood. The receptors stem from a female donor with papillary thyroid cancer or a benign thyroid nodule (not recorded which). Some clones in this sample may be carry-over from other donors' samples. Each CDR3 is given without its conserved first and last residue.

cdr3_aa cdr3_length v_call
ASSTPVRAGRTGELF 15 TRBV28
SARDLGHGPTF 11 TRBV20-1
ASANKGRTGELF 12 TRBV6-1
ASSLGLREAF 10 TRBV7-9
ASSLFDRNQPQH 12 TRBV7-2
ASTGTSPYGYT 11 TRBV2
ASRDPLFFGYT 11 TRBV6-4
ASATLMTSGGTNTGELF 17 TRBV6-4
ASSSTVANQPQH 12 TRBV12-3/TRBV12-4
AWSVKGNYGYT 11 TRBV30
ASSAGTGRDYEQY 13 TRBV27
ASSLVGRFLDTEAF 14 TRBV5-1
ASSQGASGTYEQY 13 TRBV3-1
ASSQELTTGVRNTQY 15 TRBV4-1
ASSLRFSAGITDTQY 15 TRBV7-7
ASSTVQINYEQY 12 TRBV28
AWSEGTRQPQH 11 TRBV30
ASSRLAGGTDTQY 13 TRBV11-2
ASSVETGLDSPLH 13 TRBV6-1
ASSSQGDNSPLH 12 TRBV7-3
ASRIYRGVLNTEAF 14 TRBV5-1
ASSSAGAPSTDTQY 14 TRBV28
ASSVEEGARETQY 13 TRBV9
ASSYRSSGNTIY 12 TRBV6-5
ASSPGGSYGCT 11 TRBV19
ASSESLGQGLGEQY 14 TRBV10-1
ASSGTGPGYGYT 12 TRBV6-1
ASSTGGARGYT 11 TRBV6-1
ASSFGTSGRMNNEQF 15 TRBV5-4
ASSLWGAETQY 11 TRBV11-2
ASTDGRTYGYT 11 TRBV19
ASSPGLAESSYNEQF 15 TRBV4-3
ASSIDGRNQPQH 12 TRBV19
AWSARGQRYNSPLH 14 TRBV30
ASRPLRWDRHSYEQY 15 TRBV11-2
ASSSSATGTVSDEQF 15 TRBV6-5
ASSQGGYEQY 10 TRBV14
SAGSGQGFYGYT 12 TRBV20-1
ATSLATSTDTQY 12 TRBV6-1
ATSDSGTSGRQETQY 15 TRBV24-1
ASSTYDRAEEQY 12 TRBV18
AISAQQRANYGYT 13 TRBV10-3
ASGGRALNEQF 11 TRBV28
ASSYGRYDGYT 11 TRBV12-3/TRBV12-4
ASSSGLAGVFATETQY 16 TRBV5-1
ASSVVAEGTDTQY 13 TRBV2
ASSQQGSSGNTIY 13 TRBV9
ASSIDRRPGGTEAF 14 TRBV19
ASSFIWDGEQY 11 TRBV5-5
ASSRLAGDEQY 11 TRBV19
ASSLTGREQY 10 TRBV5-1
ASSLEPNYEQY 11 TRBV11-2
ASSPPGDTQY 10 TRBV12-3/TRBV12-4